The T cell receptor beta chain described here comes from a study of cytomegalovirus exposure and HLA in healthy donors. PCR involved 60 Vbeta and 13 Jbeta primers. The table came from immunoSEQ multiplex PCR; TCRdb's copy has only in-frame clones and leaves some out. Among hundreds of thousands of clones, 70% to 80% were seen once, and the ten largest hold 3.5% to 4%. Comment on this clone: Its antigen remains unidentified.

Broader study findings: By HLA locus, TCR association rates varied in a later analysis, with DRB1 showing the most and HLA-C the fewest. According to reports, the classifier identified cytomegalovirus status with high specificity and sensitivity.

Germline loops: CDR1 SEHNR, CDR2 FQNEAQ (reference sequence). The length of the CDR3 is 15 residues. Trimming removed 4 bases from V and 4 bases from J, with 16 bases in between. The sequencing sample was made of PBMCs. The rearrangement links TRBV7-9 to TRBJ1-2; tentative D call: TRBD1 (6 bases). The receptor was derived from a male donor in good health and CMV-seronegative. This chain's CDR3 is CASSYGQRVPYGYTF. The CDR3 DNA reads TGTGCCAGCAGCTACGGACAGAGAGTACCCTATGGCTACACCTTC.